This T cell receptor beta chain was sequenced for a study of T cells expressing NK-cell markers. From its re-call of the 5' RACE reads, TCRdb lists each CDR3 protein once, without DNA. This sample's clone table lists 400,000 to 550,000 distinct CDR3 sequences. The CDR3 sequence is 13 residues long. Germline V gene sequence: CDR1 SGHRS, CDR2 YFSETQ. Whole-study results and caveats: A few donors showed these clonotypes also leading the CD3+CD56-NKG2C+ fraction. Whether the expanded NKG2C+ T cell clones recognized HCMV remained unclear. Among CD8+ T cells from several donors, dominant NKG2C+ clonotypes accounted for roughly 1.0-7.0%.

Note on this clonotype: Its antigen remains unidentified.

The chain uses TRBV5-1 and TRBJ2-3. The receptor comes from a woman aged 18 to 75 in good health. The sequenced material came from blood T cells: a sorted CD56 or NKG2C T cell subset, CD4+ or CD8+ T cells, or bulk PBMC T cells (not recorded which). The CDR3 protein is CASSFEDTDTQYF.